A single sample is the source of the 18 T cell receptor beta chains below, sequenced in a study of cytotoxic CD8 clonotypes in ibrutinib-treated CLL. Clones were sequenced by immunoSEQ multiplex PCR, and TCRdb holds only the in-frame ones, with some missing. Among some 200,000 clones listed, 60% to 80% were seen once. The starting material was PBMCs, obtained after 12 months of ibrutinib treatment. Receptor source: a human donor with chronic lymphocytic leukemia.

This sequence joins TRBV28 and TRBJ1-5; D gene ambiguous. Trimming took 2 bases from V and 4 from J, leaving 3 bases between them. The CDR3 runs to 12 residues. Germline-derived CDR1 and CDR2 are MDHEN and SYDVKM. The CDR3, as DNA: TGTGCCAGCAGTTTAAATAATCAGCCCCAGCATTTT. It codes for CASSLNNQPQHF.

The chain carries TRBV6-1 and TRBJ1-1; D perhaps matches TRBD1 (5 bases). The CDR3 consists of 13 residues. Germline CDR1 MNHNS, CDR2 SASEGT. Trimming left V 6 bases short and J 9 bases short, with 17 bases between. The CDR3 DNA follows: TGTGCCAGCAGCATGGGACCTCAAATTAAAGCTTTCTTT. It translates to CASSMGPQIKAFF.

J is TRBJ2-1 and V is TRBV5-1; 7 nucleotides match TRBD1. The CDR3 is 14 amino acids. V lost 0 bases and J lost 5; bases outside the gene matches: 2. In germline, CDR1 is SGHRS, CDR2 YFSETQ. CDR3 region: CASSLVGTDNEQFF. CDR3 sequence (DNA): TGCGCCAGCAGCTTGGTTGGGACAGACAATGAGCAGTTCTTC. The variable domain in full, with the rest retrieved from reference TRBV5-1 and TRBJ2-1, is KAGVTQTPRYLIKTRGQQVTLSCSPISGHRSVSWYQQTPGQGLQFLFEYFSETQRNKGNFPGRFSGRQFSNSRSEMNVSTLELGDSALYLCASSLVGTDNEQFFGPGTRLTVL.

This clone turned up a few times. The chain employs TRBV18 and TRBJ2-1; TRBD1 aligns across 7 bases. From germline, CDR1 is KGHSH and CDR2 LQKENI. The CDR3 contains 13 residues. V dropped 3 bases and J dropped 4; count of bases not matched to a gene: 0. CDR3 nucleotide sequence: TGTGCCAGCTCACCGACAGGGTACAATGAGCAGTTCTTC. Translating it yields CASSPTGYNEQFF.

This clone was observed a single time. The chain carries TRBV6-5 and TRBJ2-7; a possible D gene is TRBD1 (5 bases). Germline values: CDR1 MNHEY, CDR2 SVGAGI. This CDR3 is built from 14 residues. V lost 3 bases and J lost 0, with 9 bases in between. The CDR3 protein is CASSYYRHSYEQYF. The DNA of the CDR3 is TGTGCCAGCAGTTATTACAGGCACTCCTACGAGCAGTACTTC.

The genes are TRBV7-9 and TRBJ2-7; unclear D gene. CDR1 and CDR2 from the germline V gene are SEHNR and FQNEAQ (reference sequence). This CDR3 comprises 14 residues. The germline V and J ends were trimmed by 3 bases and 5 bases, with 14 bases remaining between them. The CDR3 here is CASSFIRSPHEQYF. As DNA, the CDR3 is TGTGCCAGCAGCTTCATCAGGTCTCCCCACGAGCAGTACTTC.

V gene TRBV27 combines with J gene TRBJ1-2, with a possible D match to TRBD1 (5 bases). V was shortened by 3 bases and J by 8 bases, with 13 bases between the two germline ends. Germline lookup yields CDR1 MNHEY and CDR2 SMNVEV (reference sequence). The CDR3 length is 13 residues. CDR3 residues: CASSFQGAGGYTF. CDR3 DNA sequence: TGTGCCAGCAGTTTTCAGGGAGCGGGGGGCTACACCTTC.

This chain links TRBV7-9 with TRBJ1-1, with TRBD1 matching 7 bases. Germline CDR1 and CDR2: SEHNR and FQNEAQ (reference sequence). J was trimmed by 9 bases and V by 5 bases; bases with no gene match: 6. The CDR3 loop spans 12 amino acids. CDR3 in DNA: TGTGCCAGCAGCCTCGACAGGGATCAAGCTTTCTTT. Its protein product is CASSLDRDQAFF.

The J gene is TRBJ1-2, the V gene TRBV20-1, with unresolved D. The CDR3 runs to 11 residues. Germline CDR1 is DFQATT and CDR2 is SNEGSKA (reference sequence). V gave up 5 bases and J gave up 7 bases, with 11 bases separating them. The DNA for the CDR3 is TGCAGTGCTTCCCCGGTGGGTGGCTACACCTTC. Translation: CSASPVGGYTF.

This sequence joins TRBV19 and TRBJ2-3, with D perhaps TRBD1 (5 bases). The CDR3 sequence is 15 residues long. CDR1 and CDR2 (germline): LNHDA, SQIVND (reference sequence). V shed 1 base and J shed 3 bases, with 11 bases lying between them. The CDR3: CASSIGWSGTDTQYF. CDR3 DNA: TGTGCCAGTAGTATAGGGTGGTCAGGGACAGATACGCAGTATTTT.

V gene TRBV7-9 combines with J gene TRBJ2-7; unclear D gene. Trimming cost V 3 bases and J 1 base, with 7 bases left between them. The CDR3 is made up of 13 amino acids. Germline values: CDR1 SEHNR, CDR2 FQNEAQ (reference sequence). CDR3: CASSFSESYEQYF. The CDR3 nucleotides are TGTGCCAGCAGCTTCTCTGAATCCTACGAGCAGTACTTC.

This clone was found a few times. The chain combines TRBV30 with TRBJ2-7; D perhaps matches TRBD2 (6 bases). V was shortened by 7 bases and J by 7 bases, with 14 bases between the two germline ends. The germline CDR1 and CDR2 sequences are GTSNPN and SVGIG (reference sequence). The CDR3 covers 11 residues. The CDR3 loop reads CASSRGNEQYF. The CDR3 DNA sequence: TGTGCCTCAAGTCGGGGGAATGAGCAGTACTTC.

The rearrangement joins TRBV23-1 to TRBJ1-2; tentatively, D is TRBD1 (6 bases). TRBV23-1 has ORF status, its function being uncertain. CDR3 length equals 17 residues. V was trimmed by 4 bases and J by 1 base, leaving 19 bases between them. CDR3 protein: CASSPRTDLNFNYGYTF. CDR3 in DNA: TGCGCCAGCAGTCCCCGGACAGACCTTAACTTTAACTATGGCTACACCTTC.

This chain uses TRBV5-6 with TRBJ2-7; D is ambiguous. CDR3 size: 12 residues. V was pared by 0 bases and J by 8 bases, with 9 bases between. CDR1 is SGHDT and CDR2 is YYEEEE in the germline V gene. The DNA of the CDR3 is TGTGCCAGCAGCTTGGCCGAGACCCAGCAGTACTTC. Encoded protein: CASSLAETQQYF.

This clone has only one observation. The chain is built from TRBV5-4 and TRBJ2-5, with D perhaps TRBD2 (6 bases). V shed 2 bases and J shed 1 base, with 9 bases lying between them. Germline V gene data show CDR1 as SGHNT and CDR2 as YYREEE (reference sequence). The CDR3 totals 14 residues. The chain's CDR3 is CASSLLAAQETQYF. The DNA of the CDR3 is TGTGCCAGCAGCTTATTAGCGGCCCAAGAGACCCAGTACTTC.

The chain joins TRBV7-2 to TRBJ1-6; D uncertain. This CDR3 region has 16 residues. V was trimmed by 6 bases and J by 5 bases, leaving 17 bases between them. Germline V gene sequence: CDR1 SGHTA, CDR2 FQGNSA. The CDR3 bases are TGTGCCAGCAGGCGAGGGTCGGGAGCTAATAATTCACCCCTCCACTTT. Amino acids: CASRRGSGANNSPLHF.

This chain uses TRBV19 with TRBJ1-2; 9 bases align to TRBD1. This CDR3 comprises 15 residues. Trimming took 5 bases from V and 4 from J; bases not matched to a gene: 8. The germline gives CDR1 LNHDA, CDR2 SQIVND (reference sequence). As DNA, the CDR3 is TGTGCCAGTAGTCTGGGGGACAGGGAGTTCTATGGCTACACCTTC. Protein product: CASSLGDREFYGYTF.

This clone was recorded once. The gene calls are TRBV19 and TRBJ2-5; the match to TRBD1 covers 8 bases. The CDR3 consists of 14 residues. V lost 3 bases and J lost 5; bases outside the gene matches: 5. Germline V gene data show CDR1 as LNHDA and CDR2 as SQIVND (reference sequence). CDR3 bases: TGTGCCAGTAGTATTAGGTGGACAGGGGAGACCCAGTACTTC. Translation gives CASSIRWTGETQYF.